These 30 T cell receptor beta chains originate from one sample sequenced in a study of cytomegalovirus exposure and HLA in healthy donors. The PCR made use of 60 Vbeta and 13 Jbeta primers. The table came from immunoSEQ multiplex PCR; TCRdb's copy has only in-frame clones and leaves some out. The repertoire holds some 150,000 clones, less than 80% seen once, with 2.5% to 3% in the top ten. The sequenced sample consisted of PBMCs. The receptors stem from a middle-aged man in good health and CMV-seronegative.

The chain's CDR3 is CASSLTGRDTEAFF. The CDR3, as DNA: TGTGCCAGCAGCTTGACAGGGAGGGATACTGAAGCTTTCTTT. The gene calls are TRBV5-8 and TRBJ1-1; D perhaps matches TRBD1 (6 bases). The V gene's germline CDR1 is SGHTS and CDR2 YDEGEE. Trimming removed 1 base at V and 5 bases at J, with 12 bases between. The CDR3 runs to 14 residues.

CDR3 region: CASGGTGYEQYF. In nucleotides, the CDR3 is TGTGCCAGCGGGGGAACAGGGTACGAGCAGTACTTC. The rearrangement joins TRBV2 to TRBJ2-5; TRBD1 is a possible D gene (6 bases). The J call is doubtful: the DNA matches TRBJ2-7 better. The germline V gene has CDR1 SNHLY and CDR2 FYNNEI. This CDR3 is 12 amino acids long.

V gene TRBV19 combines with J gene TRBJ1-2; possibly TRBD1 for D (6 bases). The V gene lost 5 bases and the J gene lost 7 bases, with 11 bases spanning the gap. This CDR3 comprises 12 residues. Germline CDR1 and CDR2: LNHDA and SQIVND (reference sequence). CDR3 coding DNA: TGTGCCAGTAGTTTCACAGGGCCTGGCTACACCTTC. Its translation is CASSFTGPGYTF.

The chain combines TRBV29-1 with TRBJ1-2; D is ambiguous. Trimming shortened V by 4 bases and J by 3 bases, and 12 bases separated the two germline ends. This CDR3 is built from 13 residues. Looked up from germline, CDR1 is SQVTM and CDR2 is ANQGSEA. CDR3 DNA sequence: TGCAGCGTTGCTTTTCGGTTGGACTATGGCTACACCTTC. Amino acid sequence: CSVAFRLDYGYTF. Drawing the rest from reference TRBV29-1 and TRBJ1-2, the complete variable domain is SAVISQKPSRDICQRGTSLTIQCQVDSQVTMMFWYRQQPGQSLTLIATANQGSEATYESGFVIDKFPISRPNLTFSTLTVSNMSPEDSSIYLCSVAFRLDYGYTFGSGTRLTVV.

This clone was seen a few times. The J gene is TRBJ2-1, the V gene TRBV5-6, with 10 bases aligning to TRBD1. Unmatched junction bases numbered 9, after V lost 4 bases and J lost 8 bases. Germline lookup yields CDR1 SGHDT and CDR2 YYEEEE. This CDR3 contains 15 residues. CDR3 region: CASSPRTGGVYEQFF. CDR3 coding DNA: TGTGCCAGCAGCCCCAGGACAGGGGGGGTCTATGAGCAGTTCTTC.

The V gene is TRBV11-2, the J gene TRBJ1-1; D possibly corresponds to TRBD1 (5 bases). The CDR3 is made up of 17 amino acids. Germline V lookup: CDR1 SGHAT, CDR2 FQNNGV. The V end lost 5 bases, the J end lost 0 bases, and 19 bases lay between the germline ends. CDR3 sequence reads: CASSPKWSAGVNTEAFF. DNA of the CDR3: TGTGCCAGCAGCCCGAAGTGGAGTGCGGGGGTGAACACTGAAGCTTTCTTT.

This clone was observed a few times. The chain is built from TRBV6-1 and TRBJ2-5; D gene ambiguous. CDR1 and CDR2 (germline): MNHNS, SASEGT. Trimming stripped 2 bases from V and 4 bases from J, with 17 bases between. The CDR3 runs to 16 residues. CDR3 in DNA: TGTGCCAGCAGTGAAAATCAAGGAGTGGGTTTAGAGACCCAGTACTTC. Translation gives CASSENQGVGLETQYF.

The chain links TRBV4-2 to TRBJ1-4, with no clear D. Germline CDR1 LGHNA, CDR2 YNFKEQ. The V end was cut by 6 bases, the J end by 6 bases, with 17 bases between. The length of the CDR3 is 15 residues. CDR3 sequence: CASSPESDRDEKLFF. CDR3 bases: TGTGCCAGCAGTCCCGAGTCCGATCGGGATGAAAAACTGTTTTTT.

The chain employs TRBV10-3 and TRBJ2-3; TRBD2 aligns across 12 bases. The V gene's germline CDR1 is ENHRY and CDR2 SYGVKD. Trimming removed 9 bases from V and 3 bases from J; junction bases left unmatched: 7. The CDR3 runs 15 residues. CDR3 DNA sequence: TGTGCCATAGGGACTAGCGGGTCTATTACAGATACGCAGTATTTT. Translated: CAIGTSGSITDTQYF.

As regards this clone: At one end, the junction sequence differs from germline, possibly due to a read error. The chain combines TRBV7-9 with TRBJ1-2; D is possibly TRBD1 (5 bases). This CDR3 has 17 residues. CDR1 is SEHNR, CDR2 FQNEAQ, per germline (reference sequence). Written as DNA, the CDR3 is TGTTCCAGCAGTCTTTGGCAGGCGGGGGAAGGTCGGCATGGCTACACCTTC. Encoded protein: CSSSLWQAGEGRHGYTF. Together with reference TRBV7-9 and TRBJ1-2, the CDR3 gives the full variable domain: DTGVSQNPRHKITKRGQNVTFRCDPISEHNRLYWYRQTLGQGPEFLTYFQNEAQLEKSRLLSDRFSAERPKGSFSTLEIQRTEQGDSAMYLCSSSLWQAGEGRHGYTFGSGTRLTVV.

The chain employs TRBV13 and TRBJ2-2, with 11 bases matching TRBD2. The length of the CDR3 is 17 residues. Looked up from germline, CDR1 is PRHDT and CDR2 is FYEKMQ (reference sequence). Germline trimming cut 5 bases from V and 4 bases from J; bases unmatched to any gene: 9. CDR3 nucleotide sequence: TGTGCCAGCAGCCCCATAGCGGGGGGGTTCGGCACCGGGGAGCTGTTTTTT. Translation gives CASSPIAGGFGTGELFF. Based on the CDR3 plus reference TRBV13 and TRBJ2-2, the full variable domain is AAGVIQSPRHLIKEKRETATLKCYPIPRHDTVYWYQQGPGQDPQFLISFYEKMQSDKGSIPDRFSAQQFSDYHSELNMSSLELGDSALYFCASSPIAGGFGTGELFFGEGSRLTVL.

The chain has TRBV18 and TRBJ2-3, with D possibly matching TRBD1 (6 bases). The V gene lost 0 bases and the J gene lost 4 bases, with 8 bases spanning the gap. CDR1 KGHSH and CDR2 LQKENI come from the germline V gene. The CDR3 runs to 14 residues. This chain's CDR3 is CASSPPSGADTQYF. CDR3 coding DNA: TGTGCCAGCTCACCACCGTCAGGGGCAGATACGCAGTATTTT.

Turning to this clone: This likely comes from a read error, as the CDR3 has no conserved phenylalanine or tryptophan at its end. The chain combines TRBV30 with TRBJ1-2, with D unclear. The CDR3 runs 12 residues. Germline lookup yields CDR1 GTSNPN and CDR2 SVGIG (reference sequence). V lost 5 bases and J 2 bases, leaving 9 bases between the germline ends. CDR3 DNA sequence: TGTGCCTGGGGTCCCGGGAACTATGGCTACACCCTC. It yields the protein CAWGPGNYGYTL.

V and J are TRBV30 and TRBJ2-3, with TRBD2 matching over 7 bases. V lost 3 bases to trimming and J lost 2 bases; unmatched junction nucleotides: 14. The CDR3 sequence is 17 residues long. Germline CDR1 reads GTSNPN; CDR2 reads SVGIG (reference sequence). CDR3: CAWSVPRTSGYTDTQYF. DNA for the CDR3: TGTGCCTGGAGCGTTCCCCGGACTAGTGGGTACACAGATACGCAGTATTTT.

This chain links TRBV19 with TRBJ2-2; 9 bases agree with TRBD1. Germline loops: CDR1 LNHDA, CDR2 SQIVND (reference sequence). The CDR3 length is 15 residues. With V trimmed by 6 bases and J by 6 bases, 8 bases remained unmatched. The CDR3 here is CASRAKTGGSGELFF. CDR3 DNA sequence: TGTGCCAGTAGGGCAAAGACAGGGGGGTCCGGGGAGCTGTTTTTT.

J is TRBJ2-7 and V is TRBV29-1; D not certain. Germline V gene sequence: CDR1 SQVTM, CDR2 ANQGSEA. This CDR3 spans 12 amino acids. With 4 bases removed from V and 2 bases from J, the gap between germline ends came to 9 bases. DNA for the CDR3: TGCAGCGTTGCCGAGCCCACCTACGAGCAGTACTTC. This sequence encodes CSVAEPTYEQYF.

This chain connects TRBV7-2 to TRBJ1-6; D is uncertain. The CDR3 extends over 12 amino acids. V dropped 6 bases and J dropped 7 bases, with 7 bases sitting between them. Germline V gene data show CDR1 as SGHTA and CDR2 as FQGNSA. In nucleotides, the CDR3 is TGTGCCAGCAGGCAAACAAATTCACCCCTCCACTTT. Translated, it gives CASRQTNSPLHF.

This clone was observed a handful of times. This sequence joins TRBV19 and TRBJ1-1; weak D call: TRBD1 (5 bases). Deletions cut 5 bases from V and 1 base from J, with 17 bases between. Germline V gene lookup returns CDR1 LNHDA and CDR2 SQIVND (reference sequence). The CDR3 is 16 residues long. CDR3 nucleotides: TGTGCCAGTAGTCGAGCAAGTGGCAGGGAGAACACTGAAGCTTTCTTT. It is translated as CASSRASGRENTEAFF.

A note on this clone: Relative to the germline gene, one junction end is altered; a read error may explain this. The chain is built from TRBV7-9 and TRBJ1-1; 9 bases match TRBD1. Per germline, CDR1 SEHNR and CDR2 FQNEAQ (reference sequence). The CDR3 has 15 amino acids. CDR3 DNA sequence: TGTTCCAGCAGCAACCGGGACAGGGAGAACACTGAAGCTTTCTTT. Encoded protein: CSSSNRDRENTEAFF. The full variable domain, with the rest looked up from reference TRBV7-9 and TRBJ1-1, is DTGVSQNPRHKITKRGQNVTFRCDPISEHNRLYWYRQTLGQGPEFLTYFQNEAQLEKSRLLSDRFSAERPKGSFSTLEIQRTEQGDSAMYLCSSSNRDRENTEAFFGQGTRLTVV.

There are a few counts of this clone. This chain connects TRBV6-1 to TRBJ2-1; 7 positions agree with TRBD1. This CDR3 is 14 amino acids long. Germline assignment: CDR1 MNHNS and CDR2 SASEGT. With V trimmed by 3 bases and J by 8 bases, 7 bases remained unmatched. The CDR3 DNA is TGTGCCAGCAGTGACCCCCGACAGGGCCATGAGCAGTTCTTC. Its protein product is CASSDPRQGHEQFF.

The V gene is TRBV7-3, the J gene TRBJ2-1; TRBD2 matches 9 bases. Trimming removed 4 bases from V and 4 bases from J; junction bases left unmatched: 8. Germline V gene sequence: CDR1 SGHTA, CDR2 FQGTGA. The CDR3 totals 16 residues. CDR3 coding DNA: TGTGCCAGCAGCTCCACCTTTGCGGGAGGGTACAATGAGCAGTTCTTC. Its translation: CASSSTFAGGYNEQFF.

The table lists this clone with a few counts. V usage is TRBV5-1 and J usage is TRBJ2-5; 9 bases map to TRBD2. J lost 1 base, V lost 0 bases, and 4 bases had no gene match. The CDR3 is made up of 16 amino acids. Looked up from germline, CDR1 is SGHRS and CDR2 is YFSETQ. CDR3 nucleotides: TGCGCCAGCAGCTTGGCCATTAGCGGGGGCCAAGAGACCCAGTACTTC. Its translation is CASSLAISGGQETQYF.

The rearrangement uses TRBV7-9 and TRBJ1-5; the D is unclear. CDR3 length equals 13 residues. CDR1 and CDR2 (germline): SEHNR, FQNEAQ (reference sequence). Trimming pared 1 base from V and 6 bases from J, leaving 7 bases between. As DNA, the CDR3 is TGTGCCAGCAGCTTAGTGGGGAGTCAGCCCCAGCATTTT. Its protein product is CASSLVGSQPQHF.

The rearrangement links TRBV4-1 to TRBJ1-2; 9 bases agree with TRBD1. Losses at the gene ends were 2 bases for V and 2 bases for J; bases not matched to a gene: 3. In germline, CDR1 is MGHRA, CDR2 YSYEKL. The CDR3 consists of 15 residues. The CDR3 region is CASSQRTGDNYGYTF. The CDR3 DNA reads TGCGCCAGCAGCCAACGGACAGGGGACAACTATGGCTACACCTTC.

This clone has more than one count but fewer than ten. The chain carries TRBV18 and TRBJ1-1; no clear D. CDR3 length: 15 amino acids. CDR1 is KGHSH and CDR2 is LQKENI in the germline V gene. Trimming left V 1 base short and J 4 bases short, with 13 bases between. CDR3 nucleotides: TGTGCCAGCTCACCACTGGTCGTGGAGGGCACTGAAGCTTTCTTT. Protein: CASSPLVVEGTEAFF. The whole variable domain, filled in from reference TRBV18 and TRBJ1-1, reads NAGVMQNPRHLVRRRGQEARLRCSPMKGHSHVYWYRQLPEEGLKFMVYLQKENIIDESGMPKERFSAEFPKEGPSILRIQQVVRGDSAAYFCASSPLVVEGTEAFFGQGTRLTVV.

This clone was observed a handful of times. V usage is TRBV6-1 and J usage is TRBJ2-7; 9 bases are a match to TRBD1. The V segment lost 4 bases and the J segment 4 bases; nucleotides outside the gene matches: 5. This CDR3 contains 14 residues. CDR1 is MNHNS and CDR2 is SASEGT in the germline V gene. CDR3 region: CASSGGTGKYEQYF. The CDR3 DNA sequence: TGTGCCAGCAGTGGGGGGACAGGGAAGTACGAGCAGTACTTC.

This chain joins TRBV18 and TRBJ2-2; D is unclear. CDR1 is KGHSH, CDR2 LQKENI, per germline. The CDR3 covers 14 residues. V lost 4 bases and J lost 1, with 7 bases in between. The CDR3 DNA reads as TGTGCCAGCTCACACACCATGAACACCGGGGAGCTGTTTTTT. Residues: CASSHTMNTGELFF.

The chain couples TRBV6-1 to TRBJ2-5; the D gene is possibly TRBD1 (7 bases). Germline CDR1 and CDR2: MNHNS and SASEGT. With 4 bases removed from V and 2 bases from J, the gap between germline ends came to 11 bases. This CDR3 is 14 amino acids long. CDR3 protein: CASSGGTAQETQYF. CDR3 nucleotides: TGTGCCAGCAGTGGCGGGACAGCTCAAGAGACCCAGTACTTC.

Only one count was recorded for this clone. CDR3 sequence: CSVAPGGYTF. The DNA of the CDR3 is TGCAGCGTTGCACCAGGAGGCTACACCTTC. J is TRBJ1-2 and V is TRBV29-1; D call uncertain. This CDR3 has 10 residues. Germline lookup yields CDR1 SQVTM and CDR2 ANQGSEA. The germline V and J ends were trimmed by 4 bases and 8 bases, with 8 bases remaining between them. The variable domain in full, with the rest retrieved from reference TRBV29-1 and TRBJ1-2, is SAVISQKPSRDICQRGTSLTIQCQVDSQVTMMFWYRQQPGQSLTLIATANQGSEATYESGFVIDKFPISRPNLTFSTLTVSNMSPEDSSIYLCSVAPGGYTFGSGTRLTVV.

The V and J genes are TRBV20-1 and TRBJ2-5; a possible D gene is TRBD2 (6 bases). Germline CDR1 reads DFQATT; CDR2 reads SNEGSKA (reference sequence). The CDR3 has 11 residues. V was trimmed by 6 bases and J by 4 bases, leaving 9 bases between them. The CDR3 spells CSAHGGETQYF. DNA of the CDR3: TGCAGTGCGCACGGGGGAGAGACCCAGTACTTC.